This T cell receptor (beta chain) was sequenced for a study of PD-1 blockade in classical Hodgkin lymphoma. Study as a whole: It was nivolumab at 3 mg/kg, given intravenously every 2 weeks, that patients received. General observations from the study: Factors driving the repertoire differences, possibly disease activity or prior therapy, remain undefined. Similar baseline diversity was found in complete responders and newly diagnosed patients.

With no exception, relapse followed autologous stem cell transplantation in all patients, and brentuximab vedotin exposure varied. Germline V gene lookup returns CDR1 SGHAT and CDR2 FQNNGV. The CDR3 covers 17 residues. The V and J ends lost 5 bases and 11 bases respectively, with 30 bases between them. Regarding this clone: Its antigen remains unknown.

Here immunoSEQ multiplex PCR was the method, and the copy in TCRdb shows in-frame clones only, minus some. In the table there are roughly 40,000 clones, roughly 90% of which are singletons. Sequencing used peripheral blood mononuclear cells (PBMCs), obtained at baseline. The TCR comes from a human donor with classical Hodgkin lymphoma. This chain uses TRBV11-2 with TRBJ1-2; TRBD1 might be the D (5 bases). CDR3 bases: TGTGCCAGCAGCCGTACCCTCATATCTTATGGTCTTGCAGGGTACACCTTC. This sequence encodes CASSRTLISYGLAGYTF.